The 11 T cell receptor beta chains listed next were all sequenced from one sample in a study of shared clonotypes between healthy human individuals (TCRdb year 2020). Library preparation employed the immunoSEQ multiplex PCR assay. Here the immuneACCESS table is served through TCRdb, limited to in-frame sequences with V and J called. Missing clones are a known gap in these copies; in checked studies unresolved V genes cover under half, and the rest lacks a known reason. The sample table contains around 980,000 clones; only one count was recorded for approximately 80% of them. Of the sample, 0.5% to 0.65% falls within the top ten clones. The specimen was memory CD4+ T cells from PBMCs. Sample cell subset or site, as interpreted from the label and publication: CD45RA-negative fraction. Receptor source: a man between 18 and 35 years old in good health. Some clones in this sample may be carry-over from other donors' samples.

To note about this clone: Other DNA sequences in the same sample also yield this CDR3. In nucleotides, the CDR3 is TGTGCCAGCAGCGTAGGGGGCAGGGGCGATGAAAAACTGTTTTTT. This gives the protein CASSVGGRGDEKLFF. The chain recombines TRBV9 with TRBJ1-4; a weak D match, TRBD1 (6 bases). Trimming took off 0 bases at V and 6 bases at J, with 12 bases between the two ends. Germline lookup yields CDR1 SGDLS and CDR2 YYNGEE. The CDR3 runs 15 residues.

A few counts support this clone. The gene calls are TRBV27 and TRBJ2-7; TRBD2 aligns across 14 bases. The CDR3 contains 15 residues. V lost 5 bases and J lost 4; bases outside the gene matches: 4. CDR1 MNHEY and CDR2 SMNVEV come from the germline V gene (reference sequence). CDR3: CASSLRTSGRYEQYF. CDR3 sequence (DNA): TGTGCCAGCAGTCTTCGGACTAGCGGGAGGTACGAGCAGTACTTC.

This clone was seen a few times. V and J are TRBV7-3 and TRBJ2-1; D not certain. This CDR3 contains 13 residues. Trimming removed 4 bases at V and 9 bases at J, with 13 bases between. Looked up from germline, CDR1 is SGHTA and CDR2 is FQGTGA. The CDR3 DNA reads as TGTGCCAGCAGCTCGGCCGACTCGGGTGAGCAGTTCTTC. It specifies CASSSADSGEQFF.

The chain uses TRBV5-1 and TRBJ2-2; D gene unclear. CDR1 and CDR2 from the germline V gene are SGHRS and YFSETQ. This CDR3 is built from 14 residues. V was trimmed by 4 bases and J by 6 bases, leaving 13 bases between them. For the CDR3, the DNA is TGCGCCAGCAGCCTAATCACGATGGCCGGGGAGCTGTTTTTT. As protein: CASSLITMAGELFF.

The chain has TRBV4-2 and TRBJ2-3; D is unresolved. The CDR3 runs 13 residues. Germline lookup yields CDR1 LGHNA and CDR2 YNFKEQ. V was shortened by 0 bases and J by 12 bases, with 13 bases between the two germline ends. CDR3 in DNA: TGTGCCAGCAGCCAAGAAGGGTCGTCGGGCCAGTATTTT. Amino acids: CASSQEGSSGQYF.

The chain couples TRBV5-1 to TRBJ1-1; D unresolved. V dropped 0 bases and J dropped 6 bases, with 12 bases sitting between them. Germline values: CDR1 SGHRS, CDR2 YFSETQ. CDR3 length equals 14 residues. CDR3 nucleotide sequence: TGCGCCAGCAGCTTGGCGTCCGGGATCGCTGAAGCTTTCTTT. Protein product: CASSLASGIAEAFF.

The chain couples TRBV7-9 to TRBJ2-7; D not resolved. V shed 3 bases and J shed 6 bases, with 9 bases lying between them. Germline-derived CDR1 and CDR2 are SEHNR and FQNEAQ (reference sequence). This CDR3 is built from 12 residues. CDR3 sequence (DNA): TGTGCCAGCAGCTTGAGTGCCGGCGAGCAGTACTTC. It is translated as CASSLSAGEQYF.

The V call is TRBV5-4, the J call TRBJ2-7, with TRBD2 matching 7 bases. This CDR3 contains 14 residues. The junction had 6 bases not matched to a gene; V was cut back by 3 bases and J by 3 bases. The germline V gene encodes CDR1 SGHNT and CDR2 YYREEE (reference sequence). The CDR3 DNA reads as TGTGCCAGCAGCTATGGACTAGGGGTCTACGAGCAGTACTTC. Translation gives CASSYGLGVYEQYF. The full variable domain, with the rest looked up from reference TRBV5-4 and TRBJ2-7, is ETGVTQSPTHLIKTRGQQVTLRCSSQSGHNTVSWYQQALGQGPQFIFQYYREEENGRGNFPPRFSGLQFPNYSSELNVNALELDDSALYLCASSYGLGVYEQYFGPGTRLTVT.

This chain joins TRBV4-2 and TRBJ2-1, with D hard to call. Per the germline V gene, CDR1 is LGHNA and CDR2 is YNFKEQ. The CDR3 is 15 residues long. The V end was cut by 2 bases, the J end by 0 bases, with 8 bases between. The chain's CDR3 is CASSQYLSSYNEQFF. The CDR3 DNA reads TGTGCCAGCAGCCAATATCTGAGCTCCTACAATGAGCAGTTCTTC.

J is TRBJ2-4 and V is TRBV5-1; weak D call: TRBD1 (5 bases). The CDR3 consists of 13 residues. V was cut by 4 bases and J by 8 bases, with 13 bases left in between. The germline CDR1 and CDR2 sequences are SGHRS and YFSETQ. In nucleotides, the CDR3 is TGCGCCAGCAGCCTGACAGCCCCGGACATTCAGTACTTC. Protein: CASSLTAPDIQYF.

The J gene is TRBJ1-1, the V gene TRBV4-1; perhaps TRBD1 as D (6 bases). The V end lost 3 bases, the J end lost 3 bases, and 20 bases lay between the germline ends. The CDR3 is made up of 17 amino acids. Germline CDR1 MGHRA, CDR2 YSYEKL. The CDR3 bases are TGCGCCAGCAGCCAGGGGAGGGGGGTTTCGCTCTACACTGAAGCTTTCTTT. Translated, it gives CASSQGRGVSLYTEAFF.